The next 6 T cell receptor beta chains were all read from a single sample in a study of technical replicates of blood from a few donors (dated by TCRdb to about 2017). The library relied on the immunoSEQ multiplex PCR assay. The immuneACCESS repertoire file appears here via TCRdb, limited to in-frame rearrangements. These files lack a portion of the clones; in checked studies, under half of the deficit traces to unresolved V genes, and the cause of the others is not known. Within this sample are around 60,000 clones, with around 93% of them counted one time only. The ten largest clones capture roughly 4.2% of the sample. Specimen: PBMCs. The receptors originated from a human donor in good health. Some clones in this sample may be carry-over from other donors' samples.

The chain joins TRBV5-8 to TRBJ2-2; D perhaps matches TRBD1 (6 bases). Germline CDR1 SGHTS, CDR2 YDEGEE. The CDR3 extends over 15 amino acids. Trimming left V 0 bases short and J 4 bases short, with 10 bases between. This chain's CDR3 is CASSLARDTTGELFF. The CDR3 nucleotides are TGTGCCAGCAGCTTGGCCAGGGACACCACCGGGGAGCTGTTTTTT. Together with reference TRBV5-8 and TRBJ2-2, the CDR3 gives the full variable domain: EAGVTQSPTHLIKTRGQQATLRCSPISGHTSVYWYQQALGLGLQFLLWYDEGEERNRGNFPPRFSGRQFPNYSSELNVNALELEDSALYLCASSLARDTTGELFFGEGSRLTVL.

The V gene is TRBV30, the J gene TRBJ1-6, with TRBD1 matching 7 bases. CDR1 is GTSNPN and CDR2 is SVGIG in the germline V gene (reference sequence). CDR3 length equals 16 residues. V was clipped by 3 bases and J by 4 bases; unmatched bases: 9. The CDR3 DNA sequence: TGTGCCTGGAGAGCAAACAGGGGACCTTATAATTCACCCCTCCACTTT. Amino acids: CAWRANRGPYNSPLHF.

V gene TRBV7-2 combines with J gene TRBJ2-3, with 11 positions matching TRBD2. This CDR3 is built from 18 residues. V trimming: 1 base; J trimming: 6 bases; junction bases outside the gene matches: 12. CDR1 and CDR2 (germline): SGHTA, FQGNSA. The CDR3 is CASSLERLGLAVRDTQYF. The CDR3, as DNA: TGTGCCAGCAGCTTAGAACGACTGGGACTAGCGGTGCGGGATACGCAGTATTTT.

This chain connects TRBV21-1 to TRBJ2-7; the table calls TRBD1, which could not be checked here. TRBV21-1 is listed as a pseudogene. This CDR3 is built from 13 residues. CDR3: CATLKTGSYEQYF. CDR3 nucleotide sequence: TGTGCCACCCTGAAAACAGGGTCCTACGAGCAGTACTTC.

The rearrangement joins TRBV15 to TRBJ2-1; TRBD2 aligns across 12 bases. This CDR3 is 19 amino acids long. CDR1 is LNHNV, CDR2 YYDKDF, per germline (reference sequence). J gave up 12 bases and V 1 base, and 19 bases lay outside the gene matches. The CDR3 DNA reads as TGTGCCACCAGCAGAGGACAGACTAGCGGGAGTGGGGGGAGTGGTGCGCAGTTCTTC. It encodes CATSRGQTSGSGGSGAQFF.

This chain joins TRBV6-1 and TRBJ2-1, with a tentative D call TRBD1 (6 bases). Trimming left V 3 bases short and J 4 bases short, with 7 bases between. CDR3 length: 13 amino acids. The germline CDR1 and CDR2 sequences are MNHNS and SASEGT. CDR3 sequence: CASSDQGYNEQFF. The DNA of the CDR3 is TGTGCCAGCAGTGACCAGGGGTACAATGAGCAGTTCTTC.